This TCR beta chain came from a study of neurological immune-mediated disorders. TCRdb re-analysed the 5' RACE reads in MiXCR, keeping a single row per CDR3 protein. The sample consists of more than 70,000 distinct CDR3 sequences, around 10% of them appearing once. As regards this clonotype: Being one base from a much bigger clone, this may be a read error.

V gave up 5 bases and J gave up 1 base; unmatched junction bases: 9. There are 17 residues in the CDR3. The germline CDR1 and CDR2 sequences are DFQATT and SNEGSKA (reference sequence). This chain links TRBV20-1 with TRBJ2-7, with TRBD2 matching 15 bases. The sequence derives from a man aged 35 to 55 in good health. Source material: PBMCs. CDR3 sequence: CSARGLAGGRISYEQYF. The CDR3 nucleotides read TGCAGTGCTCGGGGACTAGCGGGAGGACGCATTTCCTACGAGCAGTACTTC.